Detailed here is one T cell receptor (beta chain). The antigen remains unidentified. The source of the sample is a study of T cells after yellow fever vaccination. Study-wide context: For low cell numbers, libraries were made with SMART-Seq v4 Ultra Low Input.

Whole-study results and caveats: Detected again after the booster were most primary-vaccination clones, at 96% CD4 and 88% CD8. Sorted repertoires could include abundant contaminating clonotypes from bulk cells.

V lost 5 bases and J lost 9; bases outside the gene matches: 13. CDR3 size: 15 residues. The germline V gene has CDR1 SGHAT and CDR2 FQNNGV. The authors made TCR cDNA by 5'RACE template switching, adding a universal primer site and UMIs. Each CDR3 protein gets one entry after TCRdb re-called the 5' RACE reads with MiXCR. The sample consists of 170,000 or so distinct CDR3 sequences, approximately 6.2% of them appearing once. This receptor was identified in a man aged 18 to 35 who received the YFV17D yellow fever vaccine. The genes are TRBV11-2 and TRBJ2-1; 7 bases agree with TRBD2. The specimen was CD4+ T cells sorted from PBMCs, collected on the day of the first yellow fever vaccination. CDR3 in DNA: TGTGCCAGCAGCCCCAACCGGGGGGACCGTCCTGAGCAGTTCTTC. Translating gives CASSPNRGDRPEQFF.